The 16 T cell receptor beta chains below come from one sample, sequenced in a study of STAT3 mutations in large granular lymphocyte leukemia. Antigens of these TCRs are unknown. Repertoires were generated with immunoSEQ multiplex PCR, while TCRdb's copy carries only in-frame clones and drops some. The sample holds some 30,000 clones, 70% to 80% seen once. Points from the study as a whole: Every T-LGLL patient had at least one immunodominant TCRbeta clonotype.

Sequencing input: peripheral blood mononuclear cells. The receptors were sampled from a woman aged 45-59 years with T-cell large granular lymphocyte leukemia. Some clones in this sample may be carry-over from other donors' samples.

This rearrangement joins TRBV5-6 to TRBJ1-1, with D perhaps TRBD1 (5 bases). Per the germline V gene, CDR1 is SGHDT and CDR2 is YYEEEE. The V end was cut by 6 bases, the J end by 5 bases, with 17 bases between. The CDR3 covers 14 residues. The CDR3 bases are TGTGCCAGCACTAGAAGGGGTAGTTGGACTGAAGCTTTCTTT. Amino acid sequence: CASTRRGSWTEAFF. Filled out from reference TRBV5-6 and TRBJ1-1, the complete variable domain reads DAGVTQSPTHLIKTRGQQVTLRCSPKSGHDTVSWYQQALGQGPQFIFQYYEEEERQRGNFPDRFSGHQFPNYSSELNVNALLLGDSALYLCASTRRGSWTEAFFGQGTRLTVV.

For the CDR3, the DNA is TGTGCCAGCAGCGCAGACCAGGTCTCCGAGCAGTTCTTC. Translation: CASSADQVSEQFF. The rearrangement links TRBV7-2 to TRBJ2-1; D remains ambiguous. This CDR3 has 13 residues. Germline values: CDR1 SGHTA, CDR2 FQGNSA. V lost 5 bases and J 10 bases, leaving 15 bases between the germline ends.

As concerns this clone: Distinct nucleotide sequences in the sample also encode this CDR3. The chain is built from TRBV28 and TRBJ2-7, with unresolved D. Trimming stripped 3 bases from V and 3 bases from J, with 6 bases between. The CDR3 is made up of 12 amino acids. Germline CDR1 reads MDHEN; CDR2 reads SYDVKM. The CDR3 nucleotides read TGTGCCAGCAGTTTGCTTCTCTACGAGCAGTACTTC. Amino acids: CASSLLLYEQYF.

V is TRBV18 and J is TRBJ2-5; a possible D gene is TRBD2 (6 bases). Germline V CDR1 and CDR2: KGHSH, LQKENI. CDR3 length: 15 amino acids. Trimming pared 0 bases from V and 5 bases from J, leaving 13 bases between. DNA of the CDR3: TGTGCCAGCTCACCACCGTCGCAGGGAGGCGAGACCCAGTACTTC. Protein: CASSPPSQGGETQYF.

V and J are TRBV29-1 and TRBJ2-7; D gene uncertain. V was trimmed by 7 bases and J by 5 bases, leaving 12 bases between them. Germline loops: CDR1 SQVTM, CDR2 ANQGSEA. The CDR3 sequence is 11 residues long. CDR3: CSGGRVHEQYF. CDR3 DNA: TGCAGCGGGGGAAGGGTTCACGAGCAGTACTTC.

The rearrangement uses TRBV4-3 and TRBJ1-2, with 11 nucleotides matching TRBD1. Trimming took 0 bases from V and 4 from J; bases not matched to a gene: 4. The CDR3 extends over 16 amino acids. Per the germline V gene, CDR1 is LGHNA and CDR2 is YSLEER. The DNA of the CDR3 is TGCGCCAGCAGCCAAGATCGGGACAGGGGGGCCTATGGCTACACCTTC. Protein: CASSQDRDRGAYGYTF.

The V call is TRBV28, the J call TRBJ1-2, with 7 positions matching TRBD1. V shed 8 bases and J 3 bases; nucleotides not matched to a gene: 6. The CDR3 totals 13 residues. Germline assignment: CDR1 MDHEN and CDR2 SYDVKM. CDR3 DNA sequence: TGTGCCAGCCGGGACAGTAAGCACTATGGCTACACCTTC. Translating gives CASRDSKHYGYTF.

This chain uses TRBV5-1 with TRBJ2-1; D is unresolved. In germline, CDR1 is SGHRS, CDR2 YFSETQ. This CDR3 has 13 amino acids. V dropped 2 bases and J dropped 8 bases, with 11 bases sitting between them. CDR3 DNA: TGCGCCAGCAGCTTCCAGGCGCCGGATGAGCAGTTCTTC. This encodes CASSFQAPDEQFF.

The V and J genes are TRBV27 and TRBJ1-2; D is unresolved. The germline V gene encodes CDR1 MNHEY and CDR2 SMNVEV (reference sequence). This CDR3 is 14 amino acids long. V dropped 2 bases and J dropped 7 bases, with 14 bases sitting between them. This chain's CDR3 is CASSLVGQVGGYTF. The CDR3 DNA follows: TGTGCCAGCAGTTTAGTCGGGCAGGTTGGTGGCTACACCTTC.

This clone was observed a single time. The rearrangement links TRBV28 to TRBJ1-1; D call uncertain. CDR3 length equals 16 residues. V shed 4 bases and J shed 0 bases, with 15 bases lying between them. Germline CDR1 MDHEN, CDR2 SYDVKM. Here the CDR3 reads CASSSPGEGMNTEAFF. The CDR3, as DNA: TGTGCCAGCAGTTCCCCCGGGGAAGGCATGAACACTGAAGCTTTCTTT. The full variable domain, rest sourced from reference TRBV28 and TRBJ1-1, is DVKVTQSSRYLVKRTGEKVFLECVQDMDHENMFWYRQDPGLGLRLIYFSYDVKMKEKGDIPEGYSVSREKKERFSLILESASTNQTSMYLCASSSPGEGMNTEAFFGQGTRLTVV.

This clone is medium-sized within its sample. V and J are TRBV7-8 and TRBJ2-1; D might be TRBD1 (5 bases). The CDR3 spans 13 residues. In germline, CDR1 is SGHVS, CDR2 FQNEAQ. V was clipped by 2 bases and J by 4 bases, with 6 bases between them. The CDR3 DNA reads TGTGCCAGCAGCTTACAGGGATACAATGAGCAGTTCTTC. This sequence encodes CASSLQGYNEQFF.

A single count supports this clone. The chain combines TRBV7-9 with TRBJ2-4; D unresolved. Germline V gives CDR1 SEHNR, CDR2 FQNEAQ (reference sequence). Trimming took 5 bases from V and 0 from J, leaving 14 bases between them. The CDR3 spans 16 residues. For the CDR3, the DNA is TGTGCCAGCAGCCCCCGGCTGGCGACAGCCAAAAACATTCAGTACTTC. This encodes CASSPRLATAKNIQYF.

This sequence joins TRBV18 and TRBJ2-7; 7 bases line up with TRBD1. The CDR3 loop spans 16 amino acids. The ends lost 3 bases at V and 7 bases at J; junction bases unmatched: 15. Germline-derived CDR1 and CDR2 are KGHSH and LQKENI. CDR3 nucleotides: TGTGCCAGCTCACCTATGCAGACAGGGTCCGGGGAAGAGCAGTACTTC. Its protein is CASSPMQTGSGEEQYF. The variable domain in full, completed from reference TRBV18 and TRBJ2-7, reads NAGVMQNPRHLVRRRGQEARLRCSPMKGHSHVYWYRQLPEEGLKFMVYLQKENIIDESGMPKERFSAEFPKEGPSILRIQQVVRGDSAAYFCASSPMQTGSGEEQYFGPGTRLTVT.

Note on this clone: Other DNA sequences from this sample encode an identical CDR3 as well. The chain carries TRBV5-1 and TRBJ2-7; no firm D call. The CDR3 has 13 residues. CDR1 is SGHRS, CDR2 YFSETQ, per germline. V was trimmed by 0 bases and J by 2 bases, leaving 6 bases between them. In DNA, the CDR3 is TGCGCCAGCAGCTTGGGGGGTACCTACGAGCAGTACTTC. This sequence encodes CASSLGGTYEQYF.

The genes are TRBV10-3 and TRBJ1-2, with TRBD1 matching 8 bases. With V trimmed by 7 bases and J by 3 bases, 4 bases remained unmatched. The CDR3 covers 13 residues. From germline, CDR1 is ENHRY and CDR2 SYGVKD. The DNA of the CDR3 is TGTGCCATCACTGGACAGGGCGACTATGGCTACACCTTC. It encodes CAITGQGDYGYTF.

The DNA of the CDR3 is TGTGCCACCAGCAGAGGGACAGGGGGCCCAGATACGCAGTATTTT. Amino acids: CATSRGTGGPDTQYF. The V and J genes are TRBV15 and TRBJ2-3; 11 bases agree with TRBD1. The CDR3 covers 15 residues. Germline CDR1 LNHNV, CDR2 YYDKDF (reference sequence). The J segment lost 4 bases and the V segment lost 1 base, leaving 1 base of the junction unmatched.